These 13 T cell receptor beta chains share one sample of origin, sequenced in a study of cytomegalovirus exposure and HLA in healthy donors. Amplification used 60 Vbeta primers and 13 Jbeta primers. Assay: immunoSEQ multiplex PCR; the TCRdb copy retains only in-frame clones and omits some. The sample includes some 150,000 clones, about 80% of them seen just once. Material for sequencing was PBMCs. The source of these receptors is a woman aged 45 to 65 in good health and CMV-seropositive.

This clone was observed a handful of times. The chain joins TRBV4-3 to TRBJ2-1, with TRBD2 matching 15 bases. The CDR3 extends over 16 amino acids. Trimming removed 5 bases from V and 7 bases from J; junction bases left unmatched: 6. Germline assignment: CDR1 LGHNA and CDR2 YSLEER. Here the CDR3 reads CASSAMGLAGGNEQFF. The CDR3 coding sequence is TGCGCCAGCAGCGCCATGGGACTAGCGGGGGGAAATGAGCAGTTCTTC.

The rearrangement joins TRBV30 to TRBJ2-7; maybe TRBD2 (5 bases). This CDR3 spans 12 amino acids. V shed 4 bases and J shed 2 bases, with 9 bases lying between them. Germline V gene data show CDR1 as GTSNPN and CDR2 as SVGIG (reference sequence). CDR3 in DNA: TGTGCCTGGAACCGGGGAACCTACGAGCAGTACTTC. Amino acid sequence: CAWNRGTYEQYF.

As concerns this clone: The sample holds other DNA sequences that translate to the same CDR3. The chain employs TRBV10-3 and TRBJ1-1; weak D call: TRBD1 (5 bases). The ends were cut back, 3 bases at V and 7 bases at J, with 6 bases in the middle. In germline, CDR1 is ENHRY, CDR2 SYGVKD. CDR3 length equals 11 residues. This CDR3 reads CAISDDSEAFF. The CDR3 DNA sequence: TGTGCCATCAGTGATGACAGTGAAGCTTTCTTT.

The rearrangement joins TRBV11-2 to TRBJ2-7; 11 nucleotides line up with TRBD2. V gave up 5 bases and J gave up 6 bases; unmatched junction bases: 9. The length of the CDR3 is 15 residues. The germline gives CDR1 SGHAT, CDR2 FQNNGV. CDR3 residues: CASSPQLAGEFEQYF. The CDR3 nucleotides read TGTGCCAGCAGCCCCCAACTAGCGGGGGAGTTCGAGCAGTACTTC.

This chain uses TRBV11-1 with TRBJ1-1; D gene uncertain. CDR1 is SGHAT, CDR2 FQDESV, per germline (reference sequence). This CDR3 contains 17 residues. Trimming shortened V by 0 bases and J by 0 bases, and 14 bases separated the two germline ends. The CDR3 reads CASSLARGGMMNTEAFF. Written as DNA, the CDR3 is TGTGCCAGCAGCTTAGCGCGGGGAGGGATGATGAACACTGAAGCTTTCTTT.

This clone was picked up one time. The V call is TRBV5-1, the J call TRBJ2-3; a possible D gene is TRBD1 (6 bases). Germline CDR1 and CDR2: SGHRS and YFSETQ. This CDR3 is built from 17 residues. Trimming removed 3 bases at V and 2 bases at J, with 19 bases between. This CDR3 reads CASSSDPGAAYTDTQYF. The CDR3 DNA reads as TGCGCCAGCAGCTCAGATCCAGGGGCGGCCTACACAGATACGCAGTATTTT.

The chain links TRBV27 to TRBJ1-5, with a weak D call TRBD1 (5 bases). CDR3 length: 14 residues. CDR1 MNHEY and CDR2 SMNVEV come from the germline V gene (reference sequence). V dropped 5 bases and J dropped 5 bases, with 13 bases sitting between them. Written as DNA, the CDR3 is TGTGCCAGCAGTCCGGCAGGGAGGTATCAGCCCCAGCATTTT. Translation: CASSPAGRYQPQHF.

This clone occurred once. This CDR3 reads CASSGQGNSGNTIYF. In nucleotides, the CDR3 is TGTGCCAGCAGTGGACAGGGAAACTCTGGAAACACCATATATTTT. V is TRBV6-1 and J is TRBJ1-3, with 7 positions matching TRBD1. This CDR3 comprises 15 residues. Trimming took 4 bases from V and 0 from J; bases not matched to a gene: 3. CDR1 and CDR2 (germline): MNHNS, SASEGT.

The chain uses TRBV18 and TRBJ1-1; 8 bases are a match to TRBD1. The CDR3 has 14 amino acids. The J segment lost 2 bases and the V segment lost 5 bases, leaving 4 bases of the junction unmatched. Germline-derived CDR1 and CDR2 are KGHSH and LQKENI. DNA for the CDR3: TGTGCCAGCTCATCAGGGGGCGGAAACACTGAAGCTTTCTTT. This sequence encodes CASSSGGGNTEAFF.

By share, this clone counts as large. This specimen includes other DNA sequences encoding the same CDR3. The chain is built from TRBV4-3 and TRBJ2-3, with 8 bases matching TRBD2. The length of the CDR3 is 20 residues. V was pared by 1 base and J by 3 bases, with 18 bases of the junction left unmatched. From germline, CDR1 is LGHNA and CDR2 YSLEER. The CDR3 loop reads CASSQGLPRAGAQLTDTQYF. The CDR3 DNA sequence: TGCGCCAGCAGCCAAGGTCTCCCCAGAGCGGGGGCGCAACTAACAGATACGCAGTATTTT.

The chain employs TRBV7-2 and TRBJ1-6; TRBD1 matches 9 bases. The trim removed 3 bases at V and 10 bases at J, leaving 10 bases unmatched. This CDR3 has 16 residues. CDR1 SGHTA and CDR2 FQGNSA come from the germline V gene. The CDR3 here is CASSLFTGQGESPLHF. The CDR3 coding sequence is TGTGCCAGCAGCTTGTTCACGGGACAGGGCGAATCACCCCTCCACTTT.

V and J are TRBV19 and TRBJ1-5; D is possibly TRBD1 (5 bases). Trimming cost V 4 bases and J 11 bases, with 12 bases left between them. There are 12 residues in the CDR3. The V gene's germline CDR1 is LNHDA and CDR2 SQIVND (reference sequence). The CDR3 DNA sequence: TGTGCCAGTAGTACCCTGGGGGGAGCCCAGCATTTT. This gives the protein CASSTLGGAQHF. Drawing the rest from reference TRBV19 and TRBJ1-5, the complete variable domain is DGGITQSPKYLFRKEGQNVTLSCEQNLNHDAMYWYRQDPGQGLRLIYYSQIVNDFQKGDIAEGYSVSREKKESFPLTVTSAQKNPTAFYLCASSTLGGAQHFGDGTRLSIL.

This chain uses TRBV4-1 with TRBJ2-3; a possible D gene is TRBD1 (7 bases). This CDR3 region has 15 residues. Germline V gene sequence: CDR1 MGHRA, CDR2 YSYEKL. V lost 3 bases to trimming and J lost 2 bases, with 12 bases between them. The CDR3 region is CASSHQGDFTDTQYF. DNA for the CDR3: TGCGCCAGCAGCCACCAGGGGGACTTCACAGATACGCAGTATTTT.